What follows is one T cell receptor (beta chain) and its context. Its antigen is not known. These data come from a study of T cell responses to AZD1222 COVID-19 vaccine. Looking at the study overall: Pooled in the analysis were second doses at about 4 or about 12 weeks. Study findings and constraints: At baseline, just 5 or 6 AZD1222 recipients tested seropositive. Spike-specific TCR breadth and depth went up after people got two AZD1222 doses.

Germline loops: CDR1 KGHSH, CDR2 LQKENI. V was clipped by 6 bases and J by 0 bases; unmatched bases: 7. The CDR3 length is 15 residues. The assay was immunoSEQ multiplex PCR, and TCRdb's table has in-frame clones only and misses some. The table includes around 85,000 clones, 86% detected once. The sequenced sample was peripheral blood, obtained on day 0 of AZD1222 vaccination. This chain connects TRBV18 to TRBJ2-7; 8 bases align to TRBD1. The sequence was obtained from an adult in good health. CDR3 DNA sequence: TGTGCCAGCTCCACGACAGGGGCATACTCCTACGAGCAGTACTTC. Protein: CASSTTGAYSYEQYF.